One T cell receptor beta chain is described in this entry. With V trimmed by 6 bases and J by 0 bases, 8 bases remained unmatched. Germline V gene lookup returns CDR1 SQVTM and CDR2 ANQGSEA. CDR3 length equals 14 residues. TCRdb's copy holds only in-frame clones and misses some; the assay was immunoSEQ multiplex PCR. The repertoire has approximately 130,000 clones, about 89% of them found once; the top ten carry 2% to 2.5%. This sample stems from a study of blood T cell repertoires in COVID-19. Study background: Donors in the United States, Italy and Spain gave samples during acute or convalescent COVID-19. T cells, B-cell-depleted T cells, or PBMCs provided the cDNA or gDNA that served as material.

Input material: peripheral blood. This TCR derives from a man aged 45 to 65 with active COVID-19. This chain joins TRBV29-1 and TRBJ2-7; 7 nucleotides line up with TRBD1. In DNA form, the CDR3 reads TGCAGCGTGGGACAGAAACTCAGCTCCTACGAGCAGTACTTC. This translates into CSVGQKLSSYEQYF.